The 24 T cell receptor beta chains reported below all come from one sample, sequenced in a study of T cell responses to AZD1222 COVID-19 vaccine. The data were produced by immunoSEQ multiplex PCR, yet TCRdb's version contains in-frame clones alone and is incomplete. The repertoire holds 100,000 to 110,000 clones, with 85% to 90% as singletons. The sequenced sample was peripheral blood, obtained on day 0 of AZD1222 vaccination. The receptors were gathered from an adult in good health.

V usage is TRBV19 and J usage is TRBJ1-5, with D unresolved. Germline CDR1 is LNHDA and CDR2 is SQIVND (reference sequence). Trimming took off 2 bases at V and 0 bases at J, with 5 bases between the two ends. This CDR3 comprises 14 residues. CDR3 DNA: TGTGCCAGTAGTATACTGAGTAGCAATCAGCCCCAGCATTTT. This gives the protein CASSILSSNQPQHF.

The chain employs TRBV19 and TRBJ1-1; D call uncertain. V lost 6 bases and J 1 base, leaving 9 bases between the germline ends. The germline gives CDR1 LNHDA, CDR2 SQIVND (reference sequence). CDR3 length: 13 residues. The CDR3 spells CASRTGENTEAFF. In DNA, the CDR3 is TGTGCCAGTAGAACGGGAGAGAACACTGAAGCTTTCTTT.

Written as DNA, the CDR3 is TGTGCCAGCAGCGCGCTGGCTAGCGGAGCCAGAGATACGCAGTATTTT. Residues: CASSALASGARDTQYF. The V gene is TRBV9, the J gene TRBJ2-3; 7 bases match TRBD2. Germline V gives CDR1 SGDLS, CDR2 YYNGEE. The CDR3 is 16 amino acids. The V segment lost 3 bases and the J segment 5 bases; nucleotides outside the gene matches: 12.

The chain employs TRBV4-1 and TRBJ2-3; D possibly uses TRBD1 or TRBD2 (5 bases each). The CDR3 contains 15 residues. Germline CDR1 MGHRA, CDR2 YSYEKL. The V gene lost 1 base and the J gene lost 5 bases, with 13 bases spanning the gap. The CDR3: CASSQAERGVDTQYF. In nucleotides, the CDR3 is TGCGCCAGCAGCCAAGCCGAGAGAGGGGTAGATACGCAGTATTTT.

The chain has TRBV6-5 and TRBJ2-7; no definite D call. Germline V lookup: CDR1 MNHEY, CDR2 SVGAGI. The CDR3 is 15 residues long. The germline V and J ends were trimmed by 0 bases and 5 bases, with 14 bases remaining between them. The chain's CDR3 is CASSYSLGIINEQYF. The CDR3 DNA sequence: TGTGCCAGCAGTTACTCCCTAGGTATAATCAACGAGCAGTACTTC.

The J gene is TRBJ1-2, the V gene TRBV29-1; possible D gene TRBD1, 6 bases. The CDR3 is 13 amino acids. V gave up 7 bases and J gave up 0 bases, with 12 bases separating them. Germline CDR1 SQVTM, CDR2 ANQGSEA. CDR3 coding DNA: TGCAGCGCATTACAGGGAACTAACTATGGCTACACCTTC. Amino acid sequence: CSALQGTNYGYTF.

This rearrangement joins TRBV4-3 to TRBJ1-3; unclear D gene. Germline-derived CDR1 and CDR2 are LGHNA and YSLEER. The length of the CDR3 is 15 residues. Deletions cut 4 bases from V and 0 bases from J, with 10 bases between. This CDR3 is CASSPTTGSGNTIYF. In DNA form, the CDR3 reads TGCGCCAGCAGCCCCACGACCGGCTCTGGAAACACCATATATTTT.

The rearrangement joins TRBV18 to TRBJ2-7, with 9 bases that match TRBD1. In germline, CDR1 is KGHSH, CDR2 LQKENI. The CDR3 contains 14 residues. The V gene end was trimmed by 3 bases and the J gene end by 5 bases; junction bases not matched to a gene: 5. The CDR3 region has the DNA TGTGCCAGCTCACCTCAGGACAGGGGCCACGAGCAGTACTTC. Its translation: CASSPQDRGHEQYF.

This clone was observed a handful of times. V gene TRBV5-4 combines with J gene TRBJ1-2; TRBD1 aligns across 7 bases. This CDR3 contains 13 residues. The J segment lost 8 bases and the V segment lost 4 bases, leaving 8 bases of the junction unmatched. Germline loops: CDR1 SGHNT, CDR2 YYREEE (reference sequence). The CDR3 here is CASSPGQREGYTF. The CDR3 DNA reads TGTGCCAGCAGCCCGGGACAGCGAGAGGGCTACACCTTC.

The chain is built from TRBV2 and TRBJ2-5, with D hard to call. The germline CDR1 and CDR2 sequences are SNHLY and FYNNEI. The length of the CDR3 is 11 residues. Trimming cost V 6 bases and J 5 bases, with 7 bases left between them. The CDR3 region is CASRRTETQYF. Here the CDR3 DNA reads TGTGCCAGCAGGCGGACCGAGACCCAGTACTTC.

The V gene is TRBV25-1, the J gene TRBJ2-2; D call uncertain. The V end was cut by 8 bases, the J end by 2 bases, with 9 bases between. This CDR3 spans 13 amino acids. Germline assignment: CDR1 MGHDK and CDR2 SYGVNS. CDR3 amino acids: CASRRRNTGELFF. In DNA, the CDR3 is TGTGCCAGCCGGAGAAGAAACACCGGGGAGCTGTTTTTT.

The rearrangement links TRBV4-1 to TRBJ2-3, with TRBD2 matching over 8 bases. The CDR3 runs to 18 residues. The germline V gene encodes CDR1 MGHRA and CDR2 YSYEKL. V shed 5 bases and J 2 bases; nucleotides not matched to a gene: 15. CDR3 loop: CASSSLAGSSFSTDTQYF. The CDR3 DNA follows: TGCGCCAGCAGCTCCTTAGCGGGGTCCTCTTTCTCCACAGATACGCAGTATTTT.

This sequence joins TRBV7-9 and TRBJ1-2; D unclear. Germline V lookup: CDR1 SEHNR, CDR2 FQNEAQ (reference sequence). The CDR3 spans 14 residues. Between the trimmed V and J ends, which lost 1 base and 6 bases, there was a span of 12 bases. In DNA form, the CDR3 reads TGTGCCAGCAGCTTAGAAGGCGGGTTCAATGGCTACACCTTC. Translating gives CASSLEGGFNGYTF.

This chain uses TRBV7-2 with TRBJ2-7, with 8 nucleotides matching TRBD2. The V segment lost 8 bases and the J segment 5 bases; nucleotides outside the gene matches: 14. Germline V gene lookup returns CDR1 SGHTA and CDR2 FQGNSA. There are 15 residues in the CDR3. CDR3 loop: CASSPAGTSPHEQYF. The CDR3 nucleotides read TGTGCCAGCTCCCCGGCCGGGACTAGTCCCCACGAGCAGTACTTC.

The chain employs TRBV6-5 and TRBJ2-5; 9 bases are shared with TRBD2. Germline V gene lookup returns CDR1 MNHEY and CDR2 SVGAGI. This CDR3 contains 15 residues. After removal of 8 bases from V and 0 bases from J, the junction contained 7 bases not matched to a gene. CDR3 DNA sequence: TGTGCCAGCCGAACGACTAGCGGTAACCAAGAGACCCAGTACTTC. Encoded protein: CASRTTSGNQETQYF.

V usage is TRBV2 and J usage is TRBJ1-4, with D perhaps matching TRBD1 (5 bases). V was trimmed by 4 bases and J by 3 bases, leaving 15 bases between them. CDR3 size: 16 residues. Germline CDR1 SNHLY, CDR2 FYNNEI. Here the CDR3 reads CASSGGSPGANEKLFF. In nucleotides, the CDR3 is TGTGCCAGCAGTGGGGGGAGTCCCGGGGCTAATGAAAAACTGTTTTTT.

This clone was found once. The chain employs TRBV11-2 and TRBJ2-1; 8 bases are shared with TRBD2. The CDR3 has 14 residues. The trim removed 5 bases at V and 9 bases at J, leaving 9 bases unmatched. In germline, CDR1 is SGHAT, CDR2 FQNNGV. CDR3 region: CASSPRTSSSEQFF. The CDR3 coding sequence is TGTGCCAGCAGCCCTAGGACTAGCAGCTCTGAGCAGTTCTTC.

V is TRBV6-2 or TRBV6-3 and J is TRBJ1-6, with D possibly matching TRBD1 (5 bases). With 2 bases removed from V and 8 bases from J, the gap between germline ends came to 19 bases. Germline loops: CDR1 MNHEY, CDR2 SVGEGT. The CDR3 runs to 17 residues. DNA of the CDR3: TGTGCCAGCAGTTACCACAGACAGCCCGCACGGGATTCACCCCTCCACTTT. As protein: CASSYHRQPARDSPLHF.

The chain recombines TRBV18 with TRBJ1-4, with no clear D. There are 13 residues in the CDR3. Deletions cut 2 bases from V and 7 bases from J, with 8 bases between. From germline, CDR1 is KGHSH and CDR2 LQKENI. This chain's CDR3 is CASSPGLGEKLFF. CDR3 DNA: TGTGCCAGCTCACCAGGGTTAGGTGAAAAACTGTTTTTT.

This sequence joins TRBV19 and TRBJ1-1; D might be TRBD1 (5 bases). V was pared by 2 bases and J by 4 bases, with 8 bases between. Germline V gene sequence: CDR1 LNHDA, CDR2 SQIVND (reference sequence). The CDR3 contains 13 residues. This chain's CDR3 is CASSIMGGTEAFF. CDR3 sequence (DNA): TGTGCCAGTAGTATAATGGGGGGCACTGAAGCTTTCTTT.

J is TRBJ1-4 and V is TRBV27; D possibly corresponds to TRBD1 (5 bases). V was clipped by 6 bases and J by 0 bases, with 11 bases between them. The germline V gene encodes CDR1 MNHEY and CDR2 SMNVEV (reference sequence). The CDR3 is 15 amino acids. The CDR3 region is CASSRAGATNEKLFF. In DNA, the CDR3 is TGTGCCAGCAGCCGTGCGGGGGCAACTAATGAAAAACTGTTTTTT.

This clone occurred once. This chain links TRBV7-3 with TRBJ2-2; D not resolved. Trimming stripped 4 bases from V and 1 base from J, with 10 bases between. The CDR3 extends over 15 amino acids. Germline V gene data show CDR1 as SGHTA and CDR2 as FQGTGA. CDR3 in amino acids: CASSSGGRNTGELFF. Here the CDR3 DNA reads TGTGCCAGCAGCTCCGGCGGTAGGAACACCGGGGAGCTGTTTTTT.

In its sample, this clone was seen once. The genes are TRBV18 and TRBJ1-4; tentative D call: TRBD1 (5 bases). Trimming shortened V by 4 bases and J by 8 bases, and 14 bases separated the two germline ends. The germline gives CDR1 KGHSH, CDR2 LQKENI. This CDR3 has 14 amino acids. The CDR3 spells CASSLASGPEKLFF. In DNA form, the CDR3 reads TGTGCCAGCTCACTGGCTTCGGGGCCCGAAAAACTGTTTTTT. Combining the CDR3 with reference TRBV18 and TRBJ1-4 gives the whole variable domain NAGVMQNPRHLVRRRGQEARLRCSPMKGHSHVYWYRQLPEEGLKFMVYLQKENIIDESGMPKERFSAEFPKEGPSILRIQQVVRGDSAAYFCASSLASGPEKLFFGSGTQLSVL.

The V gene is TRBV4-2, the J gene TRBJ2-7, with a possible D match to TRBD2 (6 bases). V lost 4 bases, J lost 4 bases, and 14 bases lay in between. CDR3 size: 14 residues. Germline V gene sequence: CDR1 LGHNA, CDR2 YNFKEQ. DNA for the CDR3: TGTGCCAGCAGCCCACCGGGAGATACGTACGAGCAGTACTTC. Amino acid sequence: CASSPPGDTYEQYF.